The clone carrying this T cell receptor (beta chain) was counted ten times or more. The record originates from a study of T-cell reconstitution after alpha-beta-depleted transplantation in children. There are 11 residues in the CDR3. The V end was cut by 3 bases, the J end by 4 bases, with 6 bases between. From germline, CDR1 is SQVTM and CDR2 ANQGSEA. TCRbeta library preparation incorporated unique molecular identifiers. From the PCR reads, TCRdb called clonotypes with MiXCR, one entry per CDR3 protein. Seen here are a few hundred thousand distinct CDR3 sequences, 9.5% to 15% observed once, and the top ten hold about 5.4%.

Here the sequenced sample was PBMCs from the stem cell graft donor, taken from the stem cell graft. The clonotype comes from a human donor who donated a stem cell graft to a child with combined immunodeficiency. V gene TRBV29-1 combines with J gene TRBJ2-5; D is ambiguous. The CDR3 DNA sequence: TGCAGCGTTGAGAAGTCAGAGACCCAGTACTTC. Protein: CSVEKSETQYF.